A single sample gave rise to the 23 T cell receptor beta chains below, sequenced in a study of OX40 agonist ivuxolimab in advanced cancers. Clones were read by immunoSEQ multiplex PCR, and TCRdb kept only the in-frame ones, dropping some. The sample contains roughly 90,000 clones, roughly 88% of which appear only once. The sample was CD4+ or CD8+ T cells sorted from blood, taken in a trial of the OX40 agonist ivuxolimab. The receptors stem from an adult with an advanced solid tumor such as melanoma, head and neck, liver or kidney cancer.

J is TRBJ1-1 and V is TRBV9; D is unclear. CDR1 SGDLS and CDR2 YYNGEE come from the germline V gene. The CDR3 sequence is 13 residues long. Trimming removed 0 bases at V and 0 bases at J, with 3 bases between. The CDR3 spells CASSVDVNTEAFF. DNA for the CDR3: TGTGCCAGCAGCGTAGACGTGAACACTGAAGCTTTCTTT.

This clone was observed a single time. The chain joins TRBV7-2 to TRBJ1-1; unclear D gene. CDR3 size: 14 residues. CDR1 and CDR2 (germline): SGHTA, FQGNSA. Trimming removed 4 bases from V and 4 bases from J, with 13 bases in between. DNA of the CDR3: TGTGCCAGCAGCTCGGCTGCGGTGGTCACTGAAGCTTTCTTT. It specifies CASSSAAVVTEAFF.

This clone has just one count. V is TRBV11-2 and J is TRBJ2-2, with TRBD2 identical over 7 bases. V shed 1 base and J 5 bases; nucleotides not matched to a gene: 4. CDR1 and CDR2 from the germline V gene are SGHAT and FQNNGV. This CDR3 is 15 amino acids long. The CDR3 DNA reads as TGTGCCAGCAGCTTAGTGCGGGGAGGGACCGGGGAGCTGTTTTTT. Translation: CASSLVRGGTGELFF.

CDR3 residues: CASSPPGVWSNEQFF. In DNA, the CDR3 is TGTGCCAGCAGCCCTCCGGGAGTGTGGAGCAATGAGCAGTTCTTC. The rearrangement uses TRBV28 and TRBJ2-1; possibly TRBD2 for D (6 bases). The CDR3 loop spans 15 amino acids. Between the trimmed V and J ends, which lost 6 bases and 6 bases, there was a span of 18 bases. Germline assignment: CDR1 MDHEN and CDR2 SYDVKM.

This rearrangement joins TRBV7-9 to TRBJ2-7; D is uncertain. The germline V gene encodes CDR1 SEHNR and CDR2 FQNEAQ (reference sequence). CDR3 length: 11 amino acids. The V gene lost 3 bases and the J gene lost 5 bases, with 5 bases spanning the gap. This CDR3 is CASSFSHEQYF. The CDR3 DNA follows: TGTGCCAGCAGCTTTTCCCACGAGCAGTACTTC. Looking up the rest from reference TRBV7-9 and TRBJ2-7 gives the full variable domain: DTGVSQNPRHKITKRGQNVTFRCDPISEHNRLYWYRQTLGQGPEFLTYFQNEAQLEKSRLLSDRFSAERPKGSFSTLEIQRTEQGDSAMYLCASSFSHEQYFGPGTRLTVT.

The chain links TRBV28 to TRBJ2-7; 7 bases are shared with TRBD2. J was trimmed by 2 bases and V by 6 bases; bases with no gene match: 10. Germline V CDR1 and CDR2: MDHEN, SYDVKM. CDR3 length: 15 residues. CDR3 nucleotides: TGTGCCAGCAGGTCCGGCGGGAGCGGAGCCTACGAGCAGTACTTC. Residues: CASRSGGSGAYEQYF. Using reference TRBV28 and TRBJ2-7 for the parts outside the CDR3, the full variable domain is DVKVTQSSRYLVKRTGEKVFLECVQDMDHENMFWYRQDPGLGLRLIYFSYDVKMKEKGDIPEGYSVSREKKERFSLILESASTNQTSMYLCASRSGGSGAYEQYFGPGTRLTVT.

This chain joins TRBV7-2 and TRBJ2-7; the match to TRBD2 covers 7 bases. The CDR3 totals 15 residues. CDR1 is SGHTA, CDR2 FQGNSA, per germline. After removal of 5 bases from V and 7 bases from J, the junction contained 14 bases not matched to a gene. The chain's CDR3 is CASSQQSSGIKEQYF. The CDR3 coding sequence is TGTGCCAGCAGCCAGCAGTCCAGCGGGATTAAAGAGCAGTACTTC.

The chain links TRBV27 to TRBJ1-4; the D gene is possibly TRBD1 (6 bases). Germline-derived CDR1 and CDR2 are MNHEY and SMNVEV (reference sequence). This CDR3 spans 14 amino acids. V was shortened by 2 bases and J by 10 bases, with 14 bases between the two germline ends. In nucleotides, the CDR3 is TGTGCCAGCAGTTTACGGACGAGAGGGGGAAAACTGTTTTTT. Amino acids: CASSLRTRGGKLFF.

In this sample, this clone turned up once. This CDR3 reads CASSSRPGEETQYF. In nucleotides, the CDR3 is TGTGCCAGCAGCTCCAGGCCGGGGGAGGAGACCCAGTACTTC. The chain uses TRBV5-4 and TRBJ2-5; possible D gene TRBD2, 6 bases. Germline-derived CDR1 and CDR2 are SGHNT and YYREEE (reference sequence). This CDR3 region has 14 residues. The V and J ends lost 3 bases and 5 bases respectively, with 14 bases between them.

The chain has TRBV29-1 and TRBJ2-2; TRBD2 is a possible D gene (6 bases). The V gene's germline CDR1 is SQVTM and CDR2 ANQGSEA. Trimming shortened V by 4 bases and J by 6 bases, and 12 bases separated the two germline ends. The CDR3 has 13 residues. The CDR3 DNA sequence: TGCAGCGTTGGGGAAACTAGCCCCGGGGAGCTGTTTTTT. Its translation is CSVGETSPGELFF.

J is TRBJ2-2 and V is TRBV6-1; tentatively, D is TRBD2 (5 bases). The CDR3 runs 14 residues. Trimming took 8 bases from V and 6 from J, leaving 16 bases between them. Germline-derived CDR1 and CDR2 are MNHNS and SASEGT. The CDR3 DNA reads TGTGCCAGCGGCCGGGAACAGATTGCCGGGGAGCTGTTTTTT. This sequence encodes CASGREQIAGELFF.

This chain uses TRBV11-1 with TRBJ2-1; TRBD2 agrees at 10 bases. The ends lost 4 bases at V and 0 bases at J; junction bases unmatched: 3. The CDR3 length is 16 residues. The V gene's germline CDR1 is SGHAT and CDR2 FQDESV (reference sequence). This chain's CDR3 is CASSSGLASSYNEQFF. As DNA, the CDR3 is TGTGCCAGCAGCTCGGGACTAGCGAGCTCCTACAATGAGCAGTTCTTC.

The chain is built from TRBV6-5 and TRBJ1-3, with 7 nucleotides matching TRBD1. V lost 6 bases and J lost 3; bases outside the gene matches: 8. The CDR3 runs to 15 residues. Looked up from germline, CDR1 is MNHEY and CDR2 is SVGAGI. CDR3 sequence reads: CASRPDRDFGNTIYF. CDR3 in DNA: TGTGCCAGCAGACCTGACAGGGACTTTGGAAACACCATATATTTT.

The CDR3 region has the DNA TGTGCCAGCAGCTTCGGACTAGCGGGAGCTGAGCAGTTCTTC. Its translation: CASSFGLAGAEQFF. The V and J genes are TRBV9 and TRBJ2-1, with TRBD2 matching over 13 bases. Germline V gene sequence: CDR1 SGDLS, CDR2 YYNGEE. The CDR3 runs to 14 residues. V lost 4 bases to trimming and J lost 9 bases; unmatched junction nucleotides: 4. Combining the CDR3 with reference TRBV9 and TRBJ2-1 gives the whole variable domain DSGVTQTPKHLITATGQRVTLRCSPRSGDLSVYWYQQSLDQGLQFLIQYYNGEERAKGNILERFSAQQFPDLHSELNLSSLELGDSALYFCASSFGLAGAEQFFGPGTRLTVL.

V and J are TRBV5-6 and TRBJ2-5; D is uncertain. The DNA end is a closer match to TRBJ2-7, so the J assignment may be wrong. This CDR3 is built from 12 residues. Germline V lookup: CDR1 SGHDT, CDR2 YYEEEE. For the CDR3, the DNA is TGTGCCAGCAGCTTGTCCGGCTACGAGCAGTACTTC. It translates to CASSLSGYEQYF.

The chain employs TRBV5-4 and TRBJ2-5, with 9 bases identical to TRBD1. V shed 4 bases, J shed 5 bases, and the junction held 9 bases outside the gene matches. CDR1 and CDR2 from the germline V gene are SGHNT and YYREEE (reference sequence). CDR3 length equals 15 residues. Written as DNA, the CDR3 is TGTGCCAGCAGCCAGGGACAGGGAGGTCGGGAGACCCAGTACTTC. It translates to CASSQGQGGRETQYF.

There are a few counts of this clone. CDR3 in DNA: TGTGCCAGCTCACCACTACAGGCCATGAACACTGAAGCTTTCTTT. Translating it yields CASSPLQAMNTEAFF. V and J are TRBV18 and TRBJ1-1, with D possibly TRBD1 on 5 matching bases. Deletions cut 1 base from V and 0 bases from J, with 9 bases between. In germline, CDR1 is KGHSH, CDR2 LQKENI. The CDR3 contains 15 residues.

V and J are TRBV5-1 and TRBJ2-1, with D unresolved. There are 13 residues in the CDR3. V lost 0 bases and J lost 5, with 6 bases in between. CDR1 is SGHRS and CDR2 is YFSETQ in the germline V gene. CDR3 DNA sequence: TGCGCCAGCAGCTTGGAAGGGAACAATGAGCAGTTCTTC. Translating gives CASSLEGNNEQFF. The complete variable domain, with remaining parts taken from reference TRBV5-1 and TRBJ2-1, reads KAGVTQTPRYLIKTRGQQVTLSCSPISGHRSVSWYQQTPGQGLQFLFEYFSETQRNKGNFPGRFSGRQFSNSRSEMNVSTLELGDSALYLCASSLEGNNEQFFGPGTRLTVL.

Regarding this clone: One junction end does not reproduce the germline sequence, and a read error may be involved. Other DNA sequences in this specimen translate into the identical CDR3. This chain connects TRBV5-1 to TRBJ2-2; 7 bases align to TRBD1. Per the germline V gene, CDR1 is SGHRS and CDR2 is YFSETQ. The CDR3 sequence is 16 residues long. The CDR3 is CASSLVLGRGSGELFF. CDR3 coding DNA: TGCGCCAGTAGCTTGGTGCTAGGCAGGGGGTCCGGGGAGCTGTTTTTT.

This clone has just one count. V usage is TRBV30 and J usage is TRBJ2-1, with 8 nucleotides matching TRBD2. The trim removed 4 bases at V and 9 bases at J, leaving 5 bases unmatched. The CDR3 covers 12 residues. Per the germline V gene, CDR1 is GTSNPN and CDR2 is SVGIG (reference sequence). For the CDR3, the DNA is TGTGCCTGGAAGGCGGGGGGCCTTGAGCAGTTCTTC. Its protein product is CAWKAGGLEQFF.

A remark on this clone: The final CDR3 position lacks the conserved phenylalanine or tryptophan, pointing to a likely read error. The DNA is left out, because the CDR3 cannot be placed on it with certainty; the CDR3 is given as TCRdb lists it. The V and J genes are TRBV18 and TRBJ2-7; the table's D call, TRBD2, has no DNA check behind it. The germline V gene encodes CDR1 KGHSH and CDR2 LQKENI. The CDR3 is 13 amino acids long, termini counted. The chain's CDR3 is CASSPSQTSGLGL.

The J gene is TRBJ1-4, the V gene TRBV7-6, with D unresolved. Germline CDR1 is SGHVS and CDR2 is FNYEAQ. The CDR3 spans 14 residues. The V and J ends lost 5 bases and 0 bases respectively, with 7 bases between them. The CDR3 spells CASSRNPTNEKLFF. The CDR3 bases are TGTGCCAGCAGCCGGAATCCAACTAATGAAAAACTGTTTTTT. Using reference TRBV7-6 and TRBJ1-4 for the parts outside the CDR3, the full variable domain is GAGVSQSPRYKVTKRGQDVALRCDPISGHVSLYWYRQALGQGPEFLTYFNYEAQQDKSGLPNDRFSAERPEGSISTLTIQRTEQRDSAMYRCASSRNPTNEKLFFGSGTQLSVL.

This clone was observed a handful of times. CDR3 loop: CAISGTSYEQYF. As DNA, the CDR3 is TGTGCCATCAGTGGGACTAGCTACGAGCAGTACTTC. V is TRBV10-3 and J is TRBJ2-7; TRBD2 agrees at 7 bases. This CDR3 region has 12 residues. Germline V lookup: CDR1 ENHRY, CDR2 SYGVKD. J lost 3 bases, V lost 4 bases, and 0 bases had no gene match.